These 23 T cell receptor beta chains share one sample of origin, sequenced in a study of blood T cell repertoires in COVID-19 (dated by TCRdb to 2020 to 2021). The library came from the immunoSEQ multiplex PCR assay. What TCRdb holds here is the immuneACCESS table cut down to in-frame rearrangements. Part of the clones is not present; checked against another copy, under half of the missing clones reflect an unresolved V gene, and the others are unexplained. This sample holds some 270,000 clones; around nine tenths were observed only once. The top ten constitute approximately 10% of the sample. Input material: peripheral blood. Receptors were obtained from a middle-aged man with active or convalescent COVID-19.

V gene TRBV5-6 combines with J gene TRBJ2-1; 12 positions agree with TRBD2. This CDR3 has 16 residues. After removal of 4 bases from V and 6 bases from J, the junction contained 8 bases not matched to a gene. Germline lookup yields CDR1 SGHDT and CDR2 YYEEEE. CDR3 residues: CASSPPSGRDPNEQFF. DNA for the CDR3: TGTGCCAGCAGCCCTCCTAGCGGGAGGGACCCCAATGAGCAGTTCTTC.

This rearrangement joins TRBV30 to TRBJ1-2, with TRBD1 matching over 8 bases. CDR3 length equals 15 residues. V lost 2 bases to trimming and J lost 1 base; unmatched junction nucleotides: 6. CDR1 GTSNPN and CDR2 SVGIG come from the germline V gene (reference sequence). This CDR3 reads CAWSNGQGINYGYTF. CDR3 nucleotide sequence: TGTGCCTGGAGTAACGGACAGGGTATTAACTATGGCTACACCTTC. The whole variable domain, remainder taken from reference TRBV30 and TRBJ1-2, is SQTIHQWPATLVQPVGSPLSLECTVEGTSNPNLYWYRQAAGRGLQLLFYSVGIGQISSEVPQNLSASRPQDRQFILSSKKLLLSDSGFYLCAWSNGQGINYGYTFGSGTRLTVV.

CDR3 sequence: CASSLVGGNQPQHF. For the CDR3, the DNA is TGTGCCAGCAGCTTGGTTGGAGGAAATCAGCCCCAGCATTTT. This chain joins TRBV5-6 and TRBJ1-5; D ambiguous. Trimming left V 0 bases short and J 4 bases short, with 8 bases between. There are 14 residues in the CDR3. Germline lookup yields CDR1 SGHDT and CDR2 YYEEEE.

The rearrangement joins TRBV11-1 to TRBJ1-6, with 9 bases lining up with TRBD1. The CDR3 is 16 residues long. V trimming: 2 bases; J trimming: 7 bases; junction bases outside the gene matches: 6. Germline V CDR1 and CDR2: SGHAT, FQDESV (reference sequence). CDR3: CASSLTWTGVNSPLHF. CDR3 coding DNA: TGTGCCAGCAGCTTAACATGGACAGGGGTAAATTCACCCCTCCACTTT.

The chain links TRBV7-8 to TRBJ2-5; 9 nucleotides match TRBD2. After removal of 5 bases from V and 2 bases from J, the junction contained 9 bases not matched to a gene. The CDR3 spans 16 residues. The V gene's germline CDR1 is SGHVS and CDR2 FQNEAQ. This CDR3 is CASSPRLAGRQETQYF. CDR3 coding DNA: TGTGCCAGCAGCCCGAGGCTAGCGGGACGACAAGAGACCCAGTACTTC. Drawing the rest from reference TRBV7-8 and TRBJ2-5, the complete variable domain is GAGVSQSPRYKVAKRGQDVALRCDPISGHVSLFWYQQALGQGPEFLTYFQNEAQLDKSGLPSDRFFAERPEGSVSTLKIQRTQQEDSAVYLCASSPRLAGRQETQYFGPGTRLLVL.

This rearrangement joins TRBV11-2 to TRBJ2-7; the D gene is possibly TRBD1 (8 bases). Germline assignment: CDR1 SGHAT and CDR2 FQNNGV. CDR3 length: 14 amino acids. V was shortened by 4 bases and J by 4 bases, with 14 bases between the two germline ends. The chain's CDR3 is CASSSGQGLYEQYF. Written as DNA, the CDR3 is TGTGCCAGCAGCTCCGGACAGGGACTATACGAGCAGTACTTC. The full variable domain, with the rest looked up from reference TRBV11-2 and TRBJ2-7, is EAGVAQSPRYKIIEKRQSVAFWCNPISGHATLYWYQQILGQGPKLLIQFQNNGVVDDSQLPKDRFSAERLKGVDSTLKIQPAKLEDSAVYLCASSSGQGLYEQYFGPGTRLTVT.

This chain links TRBV4-1 with TRBJ1-6; possibly TRBD1 for D (5 bases). The V end lost 4 bases, the J end lost 5 bases, and 9 bases lay between the germline ends. In germline, CDR1 is MGHRA, CDR2 YSYEKL. The CDR3 is made up of 14 amino acids. The CDR3 loop reads CASSRGTHNSPLHF. The CDR3 DNA reads as TGCGCCAGCAGCCGCGGGACCCATAATTCACCCCTCCACTTT.

This chain uses TRBV24-1 with TRBJ2-7, with 7 bases lining up with TRBD2. The CDR3 sequence is 13 residues long. Germline V gene lookup returns CDR1 KGHDR and CDR2 SFDVKD. With 3 bases clipped from V and 5 bases from J, the junction kept 3 bases outside the gene matches. CDR3 bases: TGTGCCACCAGTGATGGGAGGGCGGACGAGCAGTACTTC. Translating it yields CATSDGRADEQYF.

The chain is built from TRBV10-2 and TRBJ2-1; D is possibly TRBD2 (6 bases). V gave up 1 base and J gave up 9 bases, with 16 bases separating them. CDR1 is WSHSY and CDR2 is SAAADI in the germline V gene. The CDR3 runs 15 residues. CDR3 sequence: CASSEFGRPTSEQFF. The CDR3 DNA reads as TGCGCCAGCAGTGAGTTCGGGAGACCGACCAGTGAGCAGTTCTTC.

The chain employs TRBV12-3 or TRBV12-4 and TRBJ2-7; the D is unclear. V was pared by 6 bases and J by 4 bases, with 10 bases between. The CDR3 spans 12 residues. Written as DNA, the CDR3 is TGTGCCAGCAGGCACCGCAGTTACGAGCAGTACTTC. It is translated as CASRHRSYEQYF.

In its sample, this clone was seen once. In DNA form, the CDR3 reads TGTGCCAGCAGCTTAGGAGCTAGCGGGGACACAGATACGCAGTATTTT. Its translation: CASSLGASGDTDTQYF. The chain links TRBV7-9 to TRBJ2-3, with 9 bases fitting TRBD2. Per the germline V gene, CDR1 is SEHNR and CDR2 is FQNEAQ (reference sequence). This CDR3 has 16 residues. Trimming cost V 1 base and J 2 bases; bases outside gene matches: 4.

The chain links TRBV6-5 to TRBJ1-4, with 8 bases aligning to TRBD1. Germline assignment: CDR1 MNHEY and CDR2 SVGAGI. V trimming: 4 bases; J trimming: 8 bases; junction bases outside the gene matches: 6. This CDR3 has 14 amino acids. CDR3 DNA sequence: TGTGCCAGCAGTTTGCGACAGGGGAAGGAAAAACTGTTTTTT. Translating it yields CASSLRQGKEKLFF.

This chain connects TRBV6-1 to TRBJ1-2, with TRBD1 identical over 7 bases. This CDR3 is 16 amino acids long. The germline V gene has CDR1 MNHNS and CDR2 SASEGT. J gave up 13 bases and V 0 bases, and 17 bases lay outside the gene matches. CDR3: CASSEASDRVSPASTF. The CDR3 DNA follows: TGTGCCAGCAGTGAAGCGTCCGACAGGGTTTCACCCGCTAGCACCTTC.

The DNA for the CDR3 is TGTGCCAGCAGCTTAGGTGGGACTTCGAATACCTACAATGAGCAGTTCTTC. Translating it yields CASSLGGTSNTYNEQFF. V is TRBV5-4 and J is TRBJ2-1; D perhaps matches TRBD2 (6 bases). The germline V gene has CDR1 SGHNT and CDR2 YYREEE (reference sequence). The CDR3 covers 17 residues. V lost 2 bases and J lost 2, with 17 bases in between.

The rearrangement uses TRBV4-1 and TRBJ1-3; D is possibly TRBD1 (6 bases). Between the trimmed V and J ends, which lost 8 bases and 8 bases, there was a span of 16 bases. The CDR3 runs to 13 residues. The germline V gene encodes CDR1 MGHRA and CDR2 YSYEKL. The CDR3, as DNA: TGCGCCAGCTGCCGTCCAGGGGTCGACACCATATATTTT. Its translation is CASCRPGVDTIYF.

CDR3 loop: CASRRDSFYNEQFF. CDR3 nucleotide sequence: TGTGCCAGCAGGAGGGACAGCTTCTACAATGAGCAGTTCTTC. The chain joins TRBV28 to TRBJ2-1, with 7 bases matching TRBD1. Germline V gene sequence: CDR1 MDHEN, CDR2 SYDVKM. V trimming: 6 bases; J trimming: 3 bases; junction bases outside the gene matches: 5. The CDR3 is made up of 14 amino acids.

This chain links TRBV7-3 with TRBJ2-2; D call uncertain. The CDR3 runs 16 residues. Trimming cost V 5 bases and J 2 bases, with 15 bases left between them. Germline lookup yields CDR1 SGHTA and CDR2 FQGTGA. Written as DNA, the CDR3 is TGTGCCAGCAGCCCCGACGCGGCATCCAACACCGGGGAGCTGTTTTTT. Translated, it gives CASSPDAASNTGELFF.

This chain links TRBV7-6 with TRBJ1-1; D possibly corresponds to TRBD1 (6 bases). Germline loops: CDR1 SGHVS, CDR2 FNYEAQ. The ends were cut back, 5 bases at V and 6 bases at J, with 19 bases in the middle. The CDR3 is made up of 15 amino acids. CDR3 sequence (DNA): TGTGCCAGCAGCATACGGACAGCCCTCGCTTCTGAAGCTTTCTTT. Translating it yields CASSIRTALASEAFF.

The chain employs TRBV14 and TRBJ1-2; D possibly corresponds to TRBD1 (6 bases). Germline V gives CDR1 SGHDN, CDR2 FVKESK. The CDR3 is 15 residues long. The V end was cut by 3 bases, the J end by 8 bases, with 19 bases between. CDR3 in amino acids: CASSQETGLKEGYTF. Written as DNA, the CDR3 is TGTGCCAGCAGCCAGGAGACAGGCCTGAAGGAGGGCTACACCTTC.

V gene TRBV4-2 combines with J gene TRBJ1-2; 8 nucleotides align to TRBD1. In germline, CDR1 is LGHNA, CDR2 YNFKEQ. V dropped 1 base and J dropped 5; count of bases not matched to a gene: 9. The CDR3 is made up of 16 amino acids. CDR3 in amino acids: CASSQGGTGDYYGYTF. As DNA, the CDR3 is TGTGCCAGCAGCCAAGGGGGGACAGGAGATTATTATGGCTACACCTTC.

This clone was seen only a few times. This rearrangement joins TRBV21-1 to TRBJ2-1; the DNA was not used to check the table's D call, TRBD1. TRBV21-1 represents a pseudogene. This CDR3 region has 13 residues. The DNA of the CDR3 is TGTGCCAGCAGATGGACAAGGATCAATGAGCAGTTCTTC. This sequence encodes CASRWTRINEQFF.

This clone was recorded a few times. V gene TRBV5-1 combines with J gene TRBJ1-2; 9 nucleotides agree with TRBD1. This CDR3 has 12 amino acids. V gave up 6 bases and J gave up 8 bases; unmatched junction bases: 5. Germline CDR1 SGHRS, CDR2 YFSETQ. This CDR3 reads CASTGQGFGYTF. In DNA form, the CDR3 reads TGCGCCAGCACGGGACAGGGCTTCGGCTACACCTTC.

This rearrangement joins TRBV30 to TRBJ1-2; 11 nucleotides align to TRBD1. This CDR3 is 15 amino acids long. J gave up 7 bases and V 1 base, and 8 bases lay outside the gene matches. Germline loops: CDR1 GTSNPN, CDR2 SVGIG (reference sequence). The DNA for the CDR3 is TGTGCCTGGAGTGCCCGGGACAGGGGGGACGCTGGCTACACCTTC. Amino acid sequence: CAWSARDRGDAGYTF. The complete variable domain, with remaining parts taken from reference TRBV30 and TRBJ1-2, reads SQTIHQWPATLVQPVGSPLSLECTVEGTSNPNLYWYRQAAGRGLQLLFYSVGIGQISSEVPQNLSASRPQDRQFILSSKKLLLSDSGFYLCAWSARDRGDAGYTFGSGTRLTVV.